This TCR beta chain was captured by sequencing in a study of OX40 agonist ivuxolimab in advanced cancers. The study's findings and limits: Clonal expansion by week 6 occurred in CD4+ and CD8+ blood T cells (at 0.1 to 3.0 mg/kg).

TCRdb keeps only in-frame clones here, not all; method: immunoSEQ multiplex PCR. There are roughly 38,000 clones in the sample; around four fifths occur only once, and about 2.5% lies in the top ten. The CDR3 totals 14 residues. Germline lookup yields CDR1 MDHEN and CDR2 SYDVKM. The V end lost 7 bases, the J end lost 8 bases, and 18 bases lay between the germline ends. A word on this clone: What it recognizes is unknown.

This chain links TRBV28 with TRBJ2-1, with a possible D match to TRBD2 (6 bases). The sequenced sample was CD4+ or CD8+ T cells sorted from blood, obtained in a trial of the OX40 agonist ivuxolimab. The TCR was taken from an adult with an advanced solid tumor such as melanoma, head and neck, liver or kidney cancer. The CDR3 loop is CASTDSGSRYEQFF. CDR3 nucleotide sequence: TGTGCCAGCACTGATTCCGGGAGTCGGTATGAGCAGTTCTTC.